This T cell receptor beta chain was identified during a study of blood T cell repertoires in COVID-19. Study details: Sources were T cells, B-cell-depleted T cells, or PBMCs; the material itself was cDNA or gDNA.

The CDR3 extends over 13 amino acids. V was shortened by 7 bases and J by 3 bases, with 9 bases between the two germline ends. Study processing details: Using reference gene primer amplification, nucleated cell counts were estimated. Sequencing used immunoSEQ multiplex PCR; TCRdb keeps in-frame clones, though not all of them. V, J and clone size derive from that table, while D and trimming were established from the DNA sequence. The profile shows approximately 98,000 clones, 81% of them singletons. This clone was found a few times. The sequencing input was peripheral blood. J is TRBJ1-4 and V is TRBV12-3 or TRBV12-4; D is ambiguous. The TCR comes from a woman at least 80 years old with acute or convalescent COVID-19. The CDR3 DNA reads as TGTGCCAGCACCCGACGGGCTAATGAAAAACTGTTTTTT. This gives the protein CASTRRANEKLFF.